This T cell receptor beta chain was recovered during a study of a mutant IDH1 vaccine in newly diagnosed glioma. Study-level background: Eight vaccinations were given in weeks 1, 3, 5, 7, 11, 15, 19 and 23.

This CDR3 spans 14 amino acids. With 1 base removed from V and 4 bases from J, the gap between germline ends came to 9 bases. Germline loops: CDR1 SGHVS, CDR2 FQNEAQ. The sample's time point: week 11, during vaccination. Doses of 300 ug of mutant IDH1 20-mer peptide were given with topical imiquimod. The repertoire was sequenced with immunoSEQ multiplex PCR; TCRdb's copy has only in-frame clones and lacks some. The data hold 35,000 to 50,000 clones, with 84% observed a single time. Worth noting for this clone: What it recognizes is unknown.

The source was PBMCs, collected from a glioma patient whose treatment included an IDH1 peptide vaccine. The TCR sequence derives from a man aged 40-49 years with glioma. The chain employs TRBV7-8 and TRBJ2-3; tentative D call: TRBD2 (5 bases). In DNA form, the CDR3 reads TGTGCCAGCAGCTTAGGAGCGGAAGCAGATACGCAGTATTTT. It is translated as CASSLGAEADTQYF.